A single sample gave rise to the 16 T cell receptor beta chains below, sequenced in a study of vaccination effects on CD4 cells after COVID-19. The authors isolated CD4+ T cells after roughly 10 days of culture. Clones were sequenced by immunoSEQ multiplex PCR, and TCRdb holds only the in-frame ones, with some missing. In the table there are tens of thousands of clones, about three quarters of which are singletons. What these receptors recognize is not known. Sequences were derived from CD4+ T cells from PBMCs cultured without peptide, sampled before COVID-19 vaccination. Receptor source: a human donor who received a COVID-19 vaccine.

This chain links TRBV5-8 with TRBJ1-1; 10 bases match TRBD1. J was trimmed by 1 base and V by 5 bases; bases with no gene match: 8. The CDR3 contains 16 residues. The V gene's germline CDR1 is SGHTS and CDR2 YDEGEE. For the CDR3, the DNA is TGTGCCAGCAGTTCCGGGACAGGGGCTACGAACACTGAAGCTTTCTTT. Translating it yields CASSSGTGATNTEAFF.

The CDR3 coding sequence is TGCGCCAGCAGCTGGACAGGGGGCAATTCACCCCTCCACTTT. The encoded protein is CASSWTGGNSPLHF. The genes are TRBV5-1 and TRBJ1-6, with 11 bases aligning to TRBD1. In germline, CDR1 is SGHRS, CDR2 YFSETQ. V lost 3 bases, J lost 7 bases, and 0 bases stayed unmatched. The CDR3 spans 14 residues.

This clone was seen more than once but under ten times. The rearrangement links TRBV5-4 to TRBJ2-2; D is undetermined. V was trimmed by 5 bases and J by 1 base, leaving 12 bases between them. The CDR3 is 15 residues long. Germline V gene data show CDR1 as SGHNT and CDR2 as YYREEE (reference sequence). The CDR3 DNA reads TGTGCCAGCAGTCTCCACTTGGGGAACACCGGGGAGCTGTTTTTT. Encoded protein: CASSLHLGNTGELFF.

The chain couples TRBV5-1 to TRBJ2-1, with D perhaps assigned TRBD1 or TRBD2 (5 bases each). Germline V CDR1 and CDR2: SGHRS, YFSETQ. CDR3 length: 16 amino acids. Trimming took off 1 base at V and 1 base at J, with 12 bases between the two ends. CDR3 loop: CASSLLGEISYNEQFF. The CDR3 DNA sequence: TGCGCCAGCAGCTTGCTGGGGGAAATATCCTACAATGAGCAGTTCTTC.

V usage is TRBV6-1 and J usage is TRBJ1-2; 10 bases fit TRBD1. With V trimmed by 3 bases and J by 3 bases, 4 bases remained unmatched. The CDR3 sequence is 15 residues long. Germline V CDR1 and CDR2: MNHNS, SASEGT. CDR3 bases: TGTGCCAGCAGTGACCGGGACAGGGGCCACTATGGCTACACCTTC. Translated, it gives CASSDRDRGHYGYTF.

The rearrangement links TRBV29-1 to TRBJ2-1; 10 bases fit TRBD1. The CDR3 contains 13 residues. J lost 7 bases, V lost 1 base, and 1 base had no gene match. Germline V gene data show CDR1 as SQVTM and CDR2 as ANQGSEA. DNA of the CDR3: TGCAGCGTTGAAGGGACAGGGGGGAATGAGCAGTTCTTC. Residues: CSVEGTGGNEQFF.

The chain carries TRBV29-1 and TRBJ2-1, with 9 bases identical to TRBD2. The CDR3 sequence is 12 residues long. Germline lookup yields CDR1 SQVTM and CDR2 ANQGSEA. The V segment lost 5 bases and the J segment 8 bases; nucleotides outside the gene matches: 4. CDR3 protein: CSVTSGWDEQFF. The CDR3 DNA is TGCAGCGTTACTAGCGGGTGGGATGAGCAGTTCTTC.

V is TRBV6-2 or TRBV6-3 and J is TRBJ2-5; D may be TRBD1 or TRBD2 (7 bases each). CDR1 is MNHEY, CDR2 SVGEGT, per germline. This CDR3 region has 14 residues. Trimming left V 6 bases short and J 4 bases short, with 15 bases between. This CDR3 reads CASSPRGEGETQYF. The CDR3 DNA sequence: TGTGCCAGCAGCCCCAGGGGGGAGGGAGAGACCCAGTACTTC.

This clone was seen more than once but under ten times. This chain joins TRBV7-7 and TRBJ2-1; 7 bases match TRBD1. The CDR3 is 14 residues long. V dropped 5 bases and J dropped 7; count of bases not matched to a gene: 8. Germline values: CDR1 SSHAT, CDR2 FNYEAQ (reference sequence). Here the CDR3 DNA reads TGTGCCAGCAGCGCCGGGACAGAGAGAAATGAGCAGTTCTTC. It yields the protein CASSAGTERNEQFF.

This clone was observed a few times. V and J are TRBV10-1 and TRBJ2-2, with a weak D call TRBD1 (7 bases). The CDR3 loop spans 13 amino acids. Germline V gene data show CDR1 as WNHNN and CDR2 as SYGVQD (reference sequence). V lost 7 bases and J lost 4, with 10 bases in between. CDR3 sequence reads: CASNQGGTGELFF. The CDR3 region has the DNA TGCGCCAGCAACCAGGGGGGCACCGGGGAGCTGTTTTTT.

The V and J genes are TRBV6-6 and TRBJ2-5; 9 bases map to TRBD1. The CDR3 loop spans 14 amino acids. The ends lost 6 bases at V and 3 bases at J; junction bases unmatched: 5. Germline V lookup: CDR1 MNHNY, CDR2 SVGAGI (reference sequence). CDR3: CASSYGQGKETQYF. CDR3 DNA: TGTGCCAGCAGCTACGGACAGGGGAAAGAGACCCAGTACTTC.

This clone occurred once. The V gene is TRBV6-5, the J gene TRBJ1-2, with 9 bases that match TRBD1. Germline trimming cut 5 bases from V and 7 bases from J; bases unmatched to any gene: 8. There are 14 residues in the CDR3. From germline, CDR1 is MNHEY and CDR2 SVGAGI. For the CDR3, the DNA is TGTGCCAGCAGTACCGGGACAGGGTTTTTTGGCTACACCTTC. Protein: CASSTGTGFFGYTF.

This chain links TRBV7-2 with TRBJ1-3, with TRBD1 matching over 7 bases. The CDR3 is 15 residues long. CDR1 and CDR2 (germline): SGHTA, FQGNSA. The V gene end was trimmed by 5 bases and the J gene end by 2 bases; junction bases not matched to a gene: 6. The CDR3 nucleotides are TGTGCCAGCAGCCCCCAGGGGGGCGCTGGAAACACCATATATTTT. This translates into CASSPQGGAGNTIYF.

This clone was recorded once. This chain links TRBV12-3 or TRBV12-4 with TRBJ2-5; D remains unclear. Trimming removed 7 bases from V and 4 bases from J, with 7 bases in between. The CDR3 runs 11 residues. CDR3 sequence (DNA): TGTGCCAGCACCTTGGGAGAGACCCAGTACTTC. Protein sequence: CASTLGETQYF.

The rearrangement links TRBV7-9 to TRBJ1-5; D gene unclear. The CDR3 totals 14 residues. The V gene lost 1 base and the J gene lost 8 bases, with 12 bases spanning the gap. Germline assignment: CDR1 SEHNR and CDR2 FQNEAQ (reference sequence). The CDR3 nucleotides read TGTGCCAGCAGCTTAGTTGGTGTGACGGAGCCCCAGCATTTT. Amino acids: CASSLVGVTEPQHF. Based on the CDR3 plus reference TRBV7-9 and TRBJ1-5, the full variable domain is DTGVSQNPRHKITKRGQNVTFRCDPISEHNRLYWYRQTLGQGPEFLTYFQNEAQLEKSRLLSDRFSAERPKGSFSTLEIQRTEQGDSAMYLCASSLVGVTEPQHFGDGTRLSIL.

The chain is built from TRBV6-5 and TRBJ1-4; the D is unclear. The germline V gene encodes CDR1 MNHEY and CDR2 SVGAGI. The CDR3 spans 14 residues. V gave up 5 bases and J gave up 7 bases, with 14 bases separating them. The CDR3 here is CASSIGGYSEKLFF. The CDR3 DNA reads TGTGCCAGCAGTATAGGAGGGTATAGTGAAAAACTGTTTTTT.